Detailed here is one TCR beta chain. Its matching antigen is unknown. This entry belongs to a study of beta chain features in type 1 diabetes. Study-wide context: Cell yields, gender and age were similar in healthy donors and patients.

The study's findings and limits: Unsettled here was the matter of whether HLA type influences TCRB rearrangement. For Type 1 diabetes patients, all four CD4+ subsets carried TCRB CDR3s that were moderately but significantly shorter.

The germline CDR1 and CDR2 sequences are SGHTA and FQGTGA. This CDR3 contains 13 residues. The V gene lost 6 bases and the J gene lost 7 bases, with 15 bases spanning the gap. All of the isolated RNA was reverse transcribed, so expressed TCRB transcripts were sequenced. Profiling relied on immunoSEQ multiplex PCR, and the TCRdb table lists in-frame clones only, not all of them. The sample records about 710,000 clones, about an eighth being singletons. Material for sequencing was naive CD4+ T cells from blood. The rearrangement links TRBV7-3 to TRBJ1-2; weak D call: TRBD1 (5 bases). The TCR originated in a man aged 18 to 30 with type 1 diabetes. The CDR3 reads CASSPQGESGYTF. In nucleotides, the CDR3 is TGTGCCAGCAGTCCCCAGGGAGAAAGTGGCTACACCTTC.